A few counts support the clone carrying this T cell receptor (beta chain). Its antigen is unidentified. Then a second PCR, running roughly 6 to 11 cycles, was carried out with a sample-barcoded 5' primer and a J-beta primer mix. TCRdb reprocessed the 5' RACE reads via MiXCR and lists one record per CDR3 protein. The profile shows about 1.4 million distinct CDR3 sequences, 45% to 70% of them singletons. This record belongs to a study of blood T cells in healthy people across ages. Study observations and caveats: PBMCs that were unsorted prevented a conclusive naive versus antigen-experienced comparison. From one million sequenced T cells, diversity estimates were lower bounds.

Germline CDR1 is MNHNY and CDR2 is SVGAGI (reference sequence). The CDR3 extends over 15 amino acids. The germline V and J ends were trimmed by 5 bases and 6 bases, with 19 bases remaining between them. The TCR sequence derives from a man between 18 and 35 years old in good health. Sequenced material: blood. J is TRBJ2-5 and V is TRBV6-6; D remains ambiguous. CDR3 nucleotides: TGTGCCAGCAGTCCACCAGAAAATCTAAAGAAGACCCAGTACTTC. This encodes CASSPPENLKKTQYF.